These T cell receptor beta chains were read from a single sample in a study of T cells in tumors after PD-1 blockade. Sequencing was performed with immunoSEQ multiplex PCR; in TCRdb, only in-frame clones are kept and a portion is missing. The sample includes about 63,000 clones, approximately 79% of them seen just once. The specimen was PBMCs, collected after anti-PD-1 treatment. The receptor source for this set is a human donor with basal cell carcinoma. CDR3s include the opening cysteine and the closing phenylalanine or tryptophan. A D gene is named only where the DNA matches it firmly. The size entry is marked missing in some rows and otherwise reads once, few, many or a size class.

CDR3 length: 15
D gene: -
V gene: TRBV12-5
J gene: TRBJ1-1
clone size: -
CDR3 DNA: TGTGCTAGTGGTTTGGTAAACAGCCCGAACACTGAAGCTTTCTTT
CDR3 protein: CASGLVNSPNTEAFF

CDR3 length: 11
D gene: -
V gene: TRBV20-1
J gene: TRBJ2-1
clone size: -
CDR3 DNA: TGCAGTGCTAGACGCGGGACTGAGCAGTTCTTC
CDR3 protein: CSARRGTEQFF

CDR3 length: 14
D gene: -
V gene: TRBV10-3
J gene: TRBJ1-5
clone size: -
CDR3 DNA: TGTGCCATCAGCGATATCGGGACGCTGCAGCCCCAGCATTTT
CDR3 protein: CAISDIGTLQPQHF

CDR3 length: 14
D gene: -
V gene: TRBV19
J gene: TRBJ1-1
clone size: -
CDR3 DNA: TGTGCCAGCCTTCGGGTTCCGACTAACACTGAAGCTTTCTTT
CDR3 protein: CASLRVPTNTEAFF

CDR3 length: 15
D gene: TRBD2
V gene: TRBV5-5
J gene: TRBJ2-7
clone size: few
CDR3 DNA: TGTGCCAGCAGCGTCGGACTAGCGGTGACCTACGAGCAGTACTTC
CDR3 protein: CASSVGLAVTYEQYF

CDR3 length: 13
D gene: -
V gene: TRBV12-3/TRBV12-4
J gene: TRBJ1-2
clone size: -
CDR3 DNA: TGTGCCAGCAGTTTTAACAGTCTCTATGGCTACACCTTC
CDR3 protein: CASSFNSLYGYTF

CDR3 length: 12
D gene: -
V gene: TRBV5-6
J gene: TRBJ1-2
clone size: -
CDR3 DNA: TGTGCCAGCAGCTTGGAGGCTTATGGCTACACCTTC
CDR3 protein: CASSLEAYGYTF

CDR3 length: 14
D gene: TRBD1
V gene: TRBV5-6
J gene: TRBJ1-5
clone size: few
CDR3 DNA: TGTGCCAGCAGCTTGGGGACAGGGACTCAGCCCCAGCATTTT
CDR3 protein: CASSLGTGTQPQHF

CDR3 length: 16
D gene: TRBD2
V gene: TRBV5-1
J gene: TRBJ2-3
clone size: -
CDR3 DNA: TGCGCCAGCAGCTCGGATAGCGGGGGGGCCGGAGATACGCAGTATTTT
CDR3 protein: CASSSDSGGAGDTQYF

CDR3 length: 15
D gene: -
V gene: TRBV2
J gene: TRBJ1-5
clone size: -
CDR3 DNA: TGTGCCAGCAGTGAACAGCAGGGTGGCAATCAGCCCCAGCATTTT
CDR3 protein: CASSEQQGGNQPQHF

CDR3 length: 16
D gene: -
V gene: TRBV5-1
J gene: TRBJ2-5
clone size: -
CDR3 DNA: TGCGCCAGCAGCTTATATTCTCAGGGGACTTCATCCAGCCTCAACTTC
CDR3 protein: CASSLYSQGTSSSLNF

CDR3 length: 13
D gene: -
V gene: TRBV7-2
J gene: TRBJ1-1
clone size: -
CDR3 DNA: TGTGCCAGCAGCCCCGGGACTTGGACTGAAGCTTTCTTT
CDR3 protein: CASSPGTWTEAFF

CDR3 length: 15
D gene: -
V gene: TRBV30
J gene: TRBJ2-3
clone size: -
CDR3 DNA: TGTGCCTGCATTAATTGGGAACTTTGGACAGATACGCAGTATTTT
CDR3 protein: CACINWELWTDTQYF

CDR3 length: 16
D gene: -
V gene: TRBV5-4
J gene: TRBJ1-6
clone size: -
CDR3 DNA: TGTGCCAGCAGCTTGGCATCTTCCAGGGTGGCTTCACCCCTCCACTTT
CDR3 protein: CASSLASSRVASPLHF

CDR3 length: 15
D gene: TRBD1
V gene: TRBV5-4
J gene: TRBJ1-2
clone size: -
CDR3 DNA: TGTGCCAGCAGCTCGCGACAGGGGAATGCGAATGGCTACACCTTC
CDR3 protein: CASSSRQGNANGYTF

CDR3 length: 17
D gene: -
V gene: TRBV4-1
J gene: TRBJ2-1
clone size: -
CDR3 DNA: TGCGCCAGCAGCCAACCACTTGCGGCTAGCTCCTACAATGAGCAGTTCTTC
CDR3 protein: CASSQPLAASSYNEQFF

CDR3 length: 16
D gene: -
V gene: TRBV4-1
J gene: TRBJ2-5
clone size: -
CDR3 DNA: TGCGCCAGCAGCCAAGGTTCGACCCTAGTGGAAGAGACCCAGTACTTC
CDR3 protein: CASSQGSTLVEETQYF

CDR3 length: 15
D gene: TRBD1
V gene: TRBV19
J gene: TRBJ1-6
clone size: -
CDR3 DNA: TGTGCCAGTAGTGCTTGGACAGGAGGAAATTCACCCCTCCACTTT
CDR3 protein: CASSAWTGGNSPLHF

CDR3 length: 13
D gene: TRBD1
V gene: TRBV11-1
J gene: TRBJ2-4
clone size: -
CDR3 DNA: TGTGCCAGCAGCTCGACAGGGGAAAACATTCAGTACTTC
CDR3 protein: CASSSTGENIQYF

CDR3 length: 16
D gene: -
V gene: TRBV28
J gene: TRBJ2-2
clone size: -
CDR3 DNA: TGTGCCAGCAGTTCCCCGGACAGCAGGGTGGGCGGGGAGCTGTTTTTT
CDR3 protein: CASSSPDSRVGGELFF

CDR3 length: 16
D gene: TRBD2
V gene: TRBV2
J gene: TRBJ2-2
clone size: -
CDR3 DNA: TGTGCCAGCAGCACCAAGAGCGGGGGGGACACCGGGGAGCTGTTTTTT
CDR3 protein: CASSTKSGGDTGELFF

CDR3 length: 15
D gene: -
V gene: TRBV5-1
J gene: TRBJ1-3
clone size: -
CDR3 DNA: TGCGCCAGCAGCAGGCGGGGAGATTCTGGAAACACCATATATTTT
CDR3 protein: CASSRRGDSGNTIYF

CDR3 length: 15
D gene: -
V gene: TRBV2
J gene: TRBJ2-7
clone size: -
CDR3 DNA: TGTGCCAGCAGCCTGGAGACAGGCGTATCCTACGAGCAGTACTTC
CDR3 protein: CASSLETGVSYEQYF